This entry lists 5 T cell receptor beta chains sequenced from one sample in a study of shared T cell receptors in the human thymus. Using immunoSEQ multiplex PCR, the repertoire was profiled, and TCRdb retains in-frame clones only, with some absent. The table has about 380,000 clones, 85% to 95% seen once. Sequenced: thymocytes. Receptors originate from a human donor.

The V call is TRBV7-9, the J call TRBJ1-2; the D gene is possibly TRBD1 (6 bases). CDR1 and CDR2 (germline): SEHNR, FQNEAQ (reference sequence). Trimming pared 5 bases from V and 5 bases from J, leaving 12 bases between. The CDR3 totals 13 residues. CDR3 region: CASSPTGWYGYTF. CDR3 in DNA: TGTGCCAGCAGCCCCACAGGGTGGTATGGCTACACCTTC. The full variable domain, in which reference TRBV7-9 and TRBJ1-2 provide the parts outside the CDR3, is DTGVSQNPRHKITKRGQNVTFRCDPISEHNRLYWYRQTLGQGPEFLTYFQNEAQLEKSRLLSDRFSAERPKGSFSTLEIQRTEQGDSAMYLCASSPTGWYGYTFGSGTRLTVV.

This clone was picked up one time. Here the CDR3 reads CASSPGSGANVLTF. CDR3 coding DNA: TGTGCCAGCAGCCCCGGCTCTGGGGCCAACGTCCTGACTTTC. The chain joins TRBV11-2 to TRBJ2-6; D gene ambiguous. Germline CDR1 is SGHAT and CDR2 is FQNNGV. The V end lost 5 bases, the J end lost 0 bases, and 5 bases lay between the germline ends. This CDR3 contains 14 residues.

The gene calls are TRBV5-8 and TRBJ1-4, with D possibly matching TRBD1 (5 bases). The CDR3 has 14 amino acids. Trimming shortened V by 5 bases and J by 1 base, and 9 bases separated the two germline ends. Germline V gene lookup returns CDR1 SGHTS and CDR2 YDEGEE. The CDR3 here is CASSKRGTNEKLFF. In DNA form, the CDR3 reads TGTGCCAGCAGTAAAAGGGGAACTAATGAAAAACTGTTTTTT.

V and J are TRBV4-3 and TRBJ2-3; 8 bases line up with TRBD2. The germline gives CDR1 LGHNA, CDR2 YSLEER. The length of the CDR3 is 18 residues. V lost 1 base to trimming and J lost 1 base; unmatched junction nucleotides: 10. The CDR3 DNA reads as TGCGCCAGCAGCCAAGGACTTAGAGCGGGAGCGGGCACAGATACGCAGTATTTT. Its translation is CASSQGLRAGAGTDTQYF.

This clone was observed once. The junction departs from the called germline gene at one end, perhaps through a read error. J is TRBJ2-7 and V is TRBV6-5; D not resolved. Germline CDR1 reads MNHEY; CDR2 reads SVGAGI. This CDR3 has 15 amino acids. The DNA of the CDR3 is TGTGCCAGCAGTTATCTCGGACCCACCTCCGACGAGCAGTACTTC. Translated: CASSYLGPTSDEQYF.